This TCR beta chain was obtained from a study of cytomegalovirus exposure and HLA in healthy donors. To note about this clone: Antigen specificity is unknown.

Only in-frame clones appear in the TCRdb table, and some are missing; sequencing was by immunoSEQ multiplex PCR. The sample lists 150,000 to 160,000 clones, around 83% occurring once. Germline CDR1 is SQVTM and CDR2 is ANQGSEA. This CDR3 is built from 13 residues. With 5 bases clipped from V and 5 bases from J, the junction kept 6 bases outside the gene matches. Broader study findings: As confirmed in vitro, three CMV-associated chains were specific for CMV antigens.

The chain links TRBV29-1 to TRBJ2-5; 9 nucleotides align to TRBD1. The clonotype was recovered from a human donor in good health. The sequenced material came from PBMCs. CDR3 protein: CSVSGTGSETQYF. CDR3 in DNA: TGCAGCGTTTCGGGGACAGGGTCCGAGACCCAGTACTTC.